The sequence of this T cell receptor beta chain was determined in a study of blood T cells in healthy people across ages. Study background: For every two T cells, template switching captured about one barcoded beta molecule. Study results and caveats: Older age went with lower TCR beta diversity per million T cells, in a roughly linear way.

This clonotype was counted a few times. Antigen: not known. Next came a second PCR, run for about 6 to 11 cycles, which used a sample-barcoded 5' primer along with a J-beta primer mix. Every sample gave at least 2.5 million paired-end reads containing CDR3. TCRdb ran MiXCR on the 5' RACE reads and lists one entry per CDR3 protein. The data contain 1,500,000 or so distinct CDR3 sequences, roughly 60% of them singletons. The V and J ends lost 5 bases and 1 base respectively, with 11 bases between them. The germline V gene encodes CDR1 SQVTM and CDR2 ANQGSEA. This CDR3 is built from 13 residues. This sequence was found in a man younger than 35 in good health. The material sequenced was blood. The chain couples TRBV29-1 to TRBJ2-5; a weak D match, TRBD2 (7 bases). CDR3 protein: CSVSGGPQETQYF. As DNA, the CDR3 is TGCAGCGTTTCCGGGGGGCCCCAAGAGACCCAGTACTTC.